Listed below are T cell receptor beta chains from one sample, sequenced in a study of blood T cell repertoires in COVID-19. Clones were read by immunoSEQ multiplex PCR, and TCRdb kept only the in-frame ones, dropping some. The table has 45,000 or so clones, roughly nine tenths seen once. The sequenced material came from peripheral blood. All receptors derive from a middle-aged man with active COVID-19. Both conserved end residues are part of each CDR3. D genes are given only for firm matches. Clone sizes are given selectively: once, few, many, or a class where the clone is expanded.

TGTGCCAGTAGGCACAGGGTAGGGGGAGTAAATCAGCCCCAGCATTTT	CASRHRVGGVNQPQHF	.	.	TRBV19	TRBJ1-5
TGTGCCAGCAGACCCAGAGGGGGGGAGAAGCCCCAGCATTTT	CASRPRGGEKPQHF	.	.	TRBV27	TRBJ1-5
TGTGCCAGCAGTCGGGACTGGACTTACGAGCAGTACTTC	CASSRDWTYEQYF	.	.	TRBV6-5	TRBJ2-7
TGTGCCAGCATTTTCAGGGGGCCCTATGGCTACACCTTC	CASIFRGPYGYTF	TRBD1	.	TRBV2	TRBJ1-2
TGCGCCAGCAGCTTGGTAGCCCCGACCGGGACAGGAACCGTGTGGGAAAAACTGTTTTTT	CASSLVAPTGTGTVWEKLFF	TRBD1	.	TRBV5-1	TRBJ1-4
TGTGCCAGTAGTAACGACAGACCAGCCTACAATGAGCAGTTCTTC	CASSNDRPAYNEQFF	.	once	TRBV19	TRBJ2-1
TGCAGCACCCTGAGGAGTGTCTATGGCTACACCTTC	CSTLRSVYGYTF	.	.	TRBV29-1	TRBJ1-2
TGCGCCAGCAGCTTGACTCAACAGGGTCGAGGTGAAAAACTGTTTTTT	CASSLTQQGRGEKLFF	.	once	TRBV5-1	TRBJ1-4
TGTGCCAGCAGTTCGGGACAGGGCTATAATTCACCCCTCCACTTT	CASSSGQGYNSPLHF	TRBD1	.	TRBV27	TRBJ1-6
TGTGCCAGCCTGACAGTAGCGGGAGCGGCAGATACGCAGTATTTT	CASLTVAGAADTQYF	TRBD2	.	TRBV2	TRBJ2-3
TGTGCCAGCAGTGTTTACAGGCTTTCGAGTAATGAGCAGTTCTTC	CASSVYRLSSNEQFF	.	.	TRBV28	TRBJ2-1
TGTGCCAGCAGTTTCTTCCCAGATACGCAGTATTTT	CASSFFPDTQYF	.	.	TRBV12-3/TRBV12-4	TRBJ2-3
TGTGCCAGAGCTTCAGGGACTAGCGGGGCCGCTACTCCCAATGAGCAGTTCTTC	CARASGTSGAATPNEQFF	.	.	TRBV7-5	TRBJ2-1
TGCGCCAGCAGCGCACCGGGACACGAGAGGGGGACCCAGTACTTC	CASSAPGHERGTQYF	.	.	TRBV5-1	TRBJ2-5
TGTGCCAGCAGCCTACCCGGGGGAGACTCCCTGGCCCCGGATGAAGATACGCAGTATTTT	CASSLPGGDSLAPDEDTQYF	.	.	TRBV4-2	TRBJ2-3
TGTGCCAGCAGCTTTGGGACAGGGGCCACTGAAGCTTTCTTT	CASSFGTGATEAFF	TRBD1	.	TRBV11-2	TRBJ1-1
TGTGCCAGCAGCCACGAGACTAGCGGTTCGGAGACCCAGTACTTC	CASSHETSGSETQYF	TRBD2	once	TRBV11-1	TRBJ2-5
TGTGCCTGGAGTTCGGGCCCAGACAGGGCCCTCCACTTT	CAWSSGPDRALHF	TRBD1	.	TRBV30	TRBJ1-6
TGTGCCTGGAGTGTACACAGGGGTTACTATGGCTACACCTTC	CAWSVHRGYYGYTF	TRBD1	.	TRBV30	TRBJ1-2
TGTGCCAGCAGTTTAAACAGGGGGGCCATCTTC	CASSLNRGAIF	TRBD1	.	TRBV28	TRBJ2-7
TGTGCCAGCAGCTTAGTAGGACAGGGGAGATTACACACTGAAGCTTTCTTT	CASSLVGQGRLHTEAFF	TRBD1	.	TRBV11-2	TRBJ1-1
TGTGCCAGCAGCCAATTGGGCCAGCCCCAGCATTTT	CASSQLGQPQHF	.	.	TRBV16	TRBJ1-5
TGTGCCAGCAGCCTATACGGGGACTACGAGCAGTACTTC	CASSLYGDYEQYF	.	.	TRBV25-1	TRBJ2-7
TGCAGCGTCGAGGGTGAGGGCACAGATACGCAGTATTTT	CSVEGEGTDTQYF	.	.	TRBV29-1	TRBJ2-3
TGTGCCAGCAGTCCCTCCGCAGGGACTAGCGGGAGGAGCCAAGAGACCCAGTACTTC	CASSPSAGTSGRSQETQYF	TRBD2	.	TRBV27	TRBJ2-5
TGTGCCAGCAGTTGGGGTGTGGGACAGAATTCACCCCTCCACTTT	CASSWGVGQNSPLHF	TRBD1	few	TRBV27	TRBJ1-6
TGTGCCAGCACGACTGGCGGGGACAACTATGGCTACACCTTC	CASTTGGDNYGYTF	.	once	TRBV27	TRBJ1-2
TGTGCCTTGAACAGACCCCCGACCCGGGAGCTGTTTTTT	CALNRPPTRELFF	.	.	TRBV30	TRBJ2-2
TGTGCCAGCAGCTTGGCCGGTCGCTCTGGGGCCAACGTCCTGACTTTC	CASSLAGRSGANVLTF	.	.	TRBV5-6	TRBJ2-6
TGTGCCAGTAGTTTCAGGGGAAACTATGGCTACACCTTC	CASSFRGNYGYTF	.	few	TRBV19	TRBJ1-2
TGTGCCAGCAGCCAGGGGACTAGCGGCTACAATGAGCAGTTCTTC	CASSQGTSGYNEQFF	TRBD2	.	TRBV7-8	TRBJ2-1
TGTGCCAGTAGCCCCTTAACGGGGGGCAATCAGCCCCAGCATTTT	CASSPLTGGNQPQHF	.	.	TRBV19	TRBJ1-5
TGTGCCAGCAGCGGAACCCCGGGACTAGCGTCCTACAATGAGCAGTTCTTC	CASSGTPGLASYNEQFF	TRBD2	.	TRBV5-8	TRBJ2-1
TGCGCCAGCAGTGTTACTAGCGGAGTAGCCGATACGCAGTATTTT	CASSVTSGVADTQYF	TRBD2	.	TRBV10-2	TRBJ2-3
TGTGCCAGCAGCCCAGGGGTTTACTCTGGAAACACCATATATTTT	CASSPGVYSGNTIYF	.	.	TRBV7-8	TRBJ1-3
TGTGCCAGTAGCCCCAGGGAGGCCGGCACAGATACGCAGTATTTT	CASSPREAGTDTQYF	.	.	TRBV19	TRBJ2-3
TGTGCCAGCAGCTTCCAGGGATCCTACAATGAGCAGTTCTTC	CASSFQGSYNEQFF	.	.	TRBV7-9	TRBJ2-1
TGTGCCAGCAGTGAGACAGGGGAGTCCTATGGCTACACCTTC	CASSETGESYGYTF	TRBD1	.	TRBV28	TRBJ1-2
TGTGCCAGCAGCCTTAGGGACAGGGTGGGAGGCTACACCTTC	CASSLRDRVGGYTF	TRBD1	.	TRBV7-2	TRBJ1-2
TGTGCCAGCAGCCGCCGGGACAAACCTTCTTACCAGTACGAGCAGTACTTC	CASSRRDKPSYQYEQYF	.	.	TRBV14	TRBJ2-7
TGCAGTGCTAGTCGTCCCGATGAGCAGTTCTTC	CSASRPDEQFF	.	.	TRBV20-1	TRBJ2-1
TGTGCCAGCAGTTTAGTACAGTCTTCTGGGGCCAACGTCCTGACTTTC	CASSLVQSSGANVLTF	.	.	TRBV28	TRBJ2-6
TGTGCCAGCAGCCAAGGAGTCGGGACTAAACGCAATGAGCAGTTCTTC	CASSQGVGTKRNEQFF	TRBD2	.	TRBV3-1/TRBV3-2	TRBJ2-1
TGTGCCAGCAGTTTAGACAGAGAGACCCAGTACTTC	CASSLDRETQYF	.	.	TRBV28	TRBJ2-5
TGTGCCATCAAGCGGGCATATTCCCAATACGGACAAGCTTTCTTT	CAIKRAYSQYGQAFF	.	.	TRBV28	TRBJ1-1